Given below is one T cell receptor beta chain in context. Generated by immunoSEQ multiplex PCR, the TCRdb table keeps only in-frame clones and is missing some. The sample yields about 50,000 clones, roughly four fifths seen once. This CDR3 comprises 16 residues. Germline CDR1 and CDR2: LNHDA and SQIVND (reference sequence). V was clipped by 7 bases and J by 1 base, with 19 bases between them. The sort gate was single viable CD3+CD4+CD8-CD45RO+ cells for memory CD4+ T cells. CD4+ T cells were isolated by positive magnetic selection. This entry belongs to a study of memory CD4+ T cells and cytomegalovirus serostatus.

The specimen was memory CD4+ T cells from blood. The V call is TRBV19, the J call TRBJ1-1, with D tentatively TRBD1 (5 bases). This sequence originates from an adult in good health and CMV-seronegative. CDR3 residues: CASNNGRQGSNTEAFF. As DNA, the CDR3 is TGTGCCAGTAATAACGGACGGCAGGGCTCGAACACTGAAGCTTTCTTT.